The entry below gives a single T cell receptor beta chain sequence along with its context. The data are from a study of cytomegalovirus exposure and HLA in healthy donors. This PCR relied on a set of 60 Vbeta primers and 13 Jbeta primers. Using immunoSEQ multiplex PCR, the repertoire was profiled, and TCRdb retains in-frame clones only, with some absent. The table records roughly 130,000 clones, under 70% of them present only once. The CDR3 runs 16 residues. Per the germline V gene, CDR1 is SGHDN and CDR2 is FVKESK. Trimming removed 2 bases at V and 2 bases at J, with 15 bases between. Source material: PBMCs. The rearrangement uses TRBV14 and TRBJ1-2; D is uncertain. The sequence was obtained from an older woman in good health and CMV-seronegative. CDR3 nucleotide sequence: TGTGCCAGCAGCCAAAGGGTATCTACGGGAAACTATGGCTACACCTTC. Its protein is CASSQRVSTGNYGYTF.